This entry concerns a single TCR beta chain. Only a few counts were recorded for this clone. Its antigen is not yet known. One base away there is no much larger clone; base qualities are not given. These data are taken from a study of beta chain features in type 1 diabetes (dated by TCRdb to 2017 to 2018). Background on the whole study: Patients and healthy donors did not differ in mean age, gender distribution, total cell number or subset yield. A total of 107,917,701 sorted cells were examined across all samples, and the number of cells per subset was strongly correlated with RNA yield. The study compared the TCRB repertoires of sorted circulating CD4+ T cell subsets in recently diagnosed type 1 diabetes patients with those in matched healthy donors. Naive and central memory subsets were obtained from all 30 or so donors, but regulatory and stem cell-like memory subsets were isolated from only 8 patients and roughly eight healthy donors. The full study reports these points: Sequencing cDNA rather than genomic DNA could over-represent highly expressing activated cells, although activation and CD3 levels did not differ between groups. PCR might favor shorter templates, but patient and control samples were amplified and corrected together, so any skew would affect both groups equally. Naive, central memory and regulatory TCRB repertoires appeared to be more similar among patients than among healthy donors. HLA sub-analyses involved small numbers of individuals, so any influence of HLA type on TCRB rearrangement remained unresolved. Fewer insertions and more nucleotide deletions at VDJ recombination sites were observed in patients with type 1 diabetes, implying thymic rearrangement abnormalities. Type 1 diabetes patients showed a moderate but significant shortening of TCRB CDR3 length in all four CD4+ subsets.

The entire isolated RNA was reverse transcribed using the High Capacity cDNA Reverse Transcription Kit, and thus expressed TCRB transcripts were sequenced. Deep immunoSEQ sequencing was applied to naive, central memory and regulatory T cell samples, giving an average of roughly 3.5 million total reads per sample. Sorted cells were lysed in RLT buffer and RNA was extracted with DNase-treated RNeasy Micro or Mini kits, depending on cell number. Each cell subset was processed separately to prevent cross-contamination, with patient and healthy donor samples processed together. The immunoSEQ multiplex PCR was used to amplify TCRB sequences from cDNA, generating 87-bp fragments that spanned the CDR3 region. Sequencing of the amplicons was done on the Illumina HiSeq platform. Processing in the source paper ran as follows. Synthetic template baselines were used to correct PCR bias computationally, reads within Hamming distance 2 were collapsed, and singletons that could not be merged were discarded. Reads were aligned to IMGT to assign V, D and J genes, CDR3 length, and insertions or deletions at six rearrangement sites. Within each subset, clonotype counts were normalized to sorted cell number, after which true diversity and Gini coefficients were computed with the tcR R package. The overlap coefficient, calculated on TCRB nucleotide sequences, was used to measure repertoire sharing. Out-of-frame TCRB sequences from naive cells were analyzed to stand in for the pre-selection repertoire. TCRdb obtained this table from immuneACCESS and retained in-frame rearrangements with V and J assigned. These tables miss some clones; where compared with another copy, unresolved V genes account for less than half of the shortfall, and the remainder is unexplained. Clone size and the V and J calls come from that table; the DNA yielded D and trimming. The sample table holds about 620,000 clones, of which 15% to 18% were seen once. The top ten clones comprise 0.09% to 0.095% of the sample.

From each donor, a single peripheral blood sample of 90 to 150 mL on average was drawn into heparinised tubes. Using a panel that included CD45RO, CCR7, CD25, CD127, CD95 and CD27, naive, central memory, regulatory and stem cell-like memory CD4+ T cells were sorted on a BD FACSAria II. All sorted populations exceeded 95% purity. PBMCs were isolated immediately by Lymphoprep density gradient centrifugation and stained directly without culture. To minimize batch effects, samples were stained and sorted in pairs, one healthy donor with one patient per experiment. The sample taken for sequencing was naive CD4+ T cells from blood. Explained via the paper, the cell subset or site label denotes: true naive CD4+ T cells. The TCR originated in a man younger than 35 in good health.

The DNA reads as follows: TGTGCCAGCAGCCGTATAGCGGGAGGGCCCCACGAGCAGTACTTC. Translated, this is CASSRIAGGPHEQYF. The chain is made from TRBV7-9 and TRBJ2-7; TRBD2 aligns with 11 central bases. Looking up the germline V gene (reference sequence) yields CDR1 SEHNR and CDR2 FQNEAQ. The CDR3 contains 15 residues, cysteine and phenylalanine counted. Of the read, only the CDR3 DNA is kept; its 45 bases are in frame from base 1. Compared with germline, V lacks 5 bases and J lacks 5 bases; bases without a gene match: 8.